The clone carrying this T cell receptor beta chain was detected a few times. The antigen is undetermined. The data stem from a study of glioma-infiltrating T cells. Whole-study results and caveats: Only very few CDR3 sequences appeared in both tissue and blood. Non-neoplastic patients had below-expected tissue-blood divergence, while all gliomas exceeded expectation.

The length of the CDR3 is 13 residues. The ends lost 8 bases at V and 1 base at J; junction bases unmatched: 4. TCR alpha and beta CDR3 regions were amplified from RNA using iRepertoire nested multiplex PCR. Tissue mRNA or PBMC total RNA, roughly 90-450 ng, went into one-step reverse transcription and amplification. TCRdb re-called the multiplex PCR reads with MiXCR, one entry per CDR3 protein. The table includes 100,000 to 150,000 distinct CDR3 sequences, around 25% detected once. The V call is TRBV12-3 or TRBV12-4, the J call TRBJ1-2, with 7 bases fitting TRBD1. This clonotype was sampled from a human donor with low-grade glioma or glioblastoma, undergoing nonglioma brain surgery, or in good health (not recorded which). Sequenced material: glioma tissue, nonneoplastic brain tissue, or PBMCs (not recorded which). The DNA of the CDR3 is TGTGCCAGCGGGACAGTTTATAACTATGGCTACACCTTC. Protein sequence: CASGTVYNYGYTF.